Below, 30 T cell receptor beta chains from the same sample are listed, as sequenced in a study of blood T cell repertoires in COVID-19. The protocol was immunoSEQ multiplex PCR, while the TCRdb copy is restricted to in-frame clones and leaves out a portion. The profile shows 90,000 to 100,000 clones, 55% to 80% of them singletons. Sequences were obtained from peripheral blood. These receptors were obtained from a woman aged 60-70 years in a cohort sampled during active or convalescent COVID-19.

J is TRBJ2-7 and V is TRBV5-6; D might be TRBD2 (6 bases). Trimming removed 5 bases from V and 2 bases from J, with 11 bases in between. From germline, CDR1 is SGHDT and CDR2 YYEEEE. This CDR3 spans 13 amino acids. CDR3 protein: CASRLGGTYEQYF. Written as DNA, the CDR3 is TGTGCCAGCAGGTTAGGCGGGACCTACGAGCAGTACTTC.

The rearrangement links TRBV10-3 to TRBJ2-2; 9 positions match TRBD1. The CDR3 covers 15 residues. V lost 7 bases to trimming and J lost 6 bases; unmatched junction nucleotides: 9. The germline gives CDR1 ENHRY, CDR2 SYGVKD. The CDR3 DNA is TGTGCCATCACTCCGGGACAGGGAATACCCGGGGAGCTGTTTTTT. Its translation is CAITPGQGIPGELFF.

V is TRBV2 and J is TRBJ2-7, with a tentative D call TRBD1 (6 bases). This CDR3 spans 14 amino acids. V lost 5 bases to trimming and J lost 2 bases, with 13 bases between them. The germline gives CDR1 SNHLY, CDR2 FYNNEI. In DNA form, the CDR3 reads TGTGCCAGCAGTCCCGGGACAACGCCCTACGAGCAGTACTTC. It codes for CASSPGTTPYEQYF.

V usage is TRBV2 and J usage is TRBJ2-2, with 12 bases aligning to TRBD2. Trimming took 4 bases from V and 3 from J; bases not matched to a gene: 6. Germline CDR1 SNHLY, CDR2 FYNNEI. CDR3 length equals 17 residues. Written as DNA, the CDR3 is TGTGCCAGCAGTGTGGCTAGCGGGGGGGCTTACACCGGGGAGCTGTTTTTT. This encodes CASSVASGGAYTGELFF.

This chain joins TRBV7-3 and TRBJ1-2; no clear D. The germline V and J ends were trimmed by 3 bases and 4 bases, with 9 bases remaining between them. The germline V gene encodes CDR1 SGHTA and CDR2 FQGTGA. The CDR3 spans 13 residues. CDR3 DNA sequence: TGTGCCAGCAGCTTTGCCGGGAGCTATGGCTACACCTTC. It translates to CASSFAGSYGYTF.

This rearrangement joins TRBV5-3 to TRBJ1-3, with D tentatively TRBD1 (5 bases). TRBV5-3 is sorted into the ORF group, with uncertain function. This CDR3 comprises 18 residues. Trimming left V 0 bases short and J 2 bases short, with 18 bases between. CDR3 nucleotide sequence: TGTGCCAGAAGCTTGGTCGGCAGCTTCCTGGACACTGGAAACACCATATATTTT. It codes for CARSLVGSFLDTGNTIYF.

In this sample, this clone turned up a few times. This chain uses TRBV9 with TRBJ2-1, with 8 bases fitting TRBD2. The CDR3 runs 15 residues. After removal of 3 bases from V and 7 bases from J, the junction contained 9 bases not matched to a gene. Germline V gene data show CDR1 as SGDLS and CDR2 as YYNGEE. The CDR3 DNA reads TGTGCCAGCAGCGCAGTCGGGGGGGCTTGGAATGAGCAGTTCTTC. Translating it yields CASSAVGGAWNEQFF.

This chain links TRBV7-3 with TRBJ2-7; D may be TRBD2 (6 bases). The germline gives CDR1 SGHTA, CDR2 FQGTGA. CDR3 size: 14 residues. V lost 2 bases and J 3 bases, leaving 11 bases between the germline ends. Here the CDR3 DNA reads TGTGCCAGCAGCTTAGGAAATAGCGGCTACGAGCAGTACTTC. Protein: CASSLGNSGYEQYF.

The CDR3 loop is CASSIDRNGNQPQHF. For the CDR3, the DNA is TGTGCCAGCAGTATCGACAGGAATGGCAATCAGCCCCAGCATTTT. The V and J genes are TRBV6-5 and TRBJ1-5; a weak D match, TRBD1 (6 bases). V lost 5 bases to trimming and J lost 2 bases, with 13 bases between them. Germline V lookup: CDR1 MNHEY, CDR2 SVGAGI. The CDR3 consists of 15 residues.

The chain couples TRBV2 to TRBJ1-2; 9 nucleotides match TRBD1. The CDR3 runs 16 residues. The germline gives CDR1 SNHLY, CDR2 FYNNEI. The trim removed 4 bases at V and 7 bases at J, leaving 13 bases unmatched. CDR3 bases: TGTGCCAGCAGTGGACCGGACAGGGGACGGGGAACTGGCTACACCTTC. It specifies CASSGPDRGRGTGYTF.

Note on this clone: Other DNA sequences in this sample translate to the same CDR3. The chain carries TRBV9 and TRBJ2-3; 13 bases are a match to TRBD2. Trimming cost V 1 base and J 3 bases; bases outside gene matches: 11. The CDR3 is 19 residues long. Germline V gene lookup returns CDR1 SGDLS and CDR2 YYNGEE. CDR3: CASSVTIPTSGGRTDTQYF. CDR3 bases: TGTGCCAGCAGCGTAACGATCCCGACTAGCGGGGGGCGTACAGATACGCAGTATTTT.

J is TRBJ1-5 and V is TRBV19; D might be TRBD1 (6 bases). The CDR3 extends over 16 amino acids. CDR1 and CDR2 (germline): LNHDA, SQIVND (reference sequence). V lost 4 bases and J 3 bases, leaving 16 bases between the germline ends. CDR3 sequence: CASSTKGGGFNQPQHF. The CDR3 region has the DNA TGTGCCAGTAGTACCAAAGGGGGAGGGTTCAATCAGCCCCAGCATTTT.

The chain links TRBV7-9 to TRBJ2-7; 9 nucleotides agree with TRBD1. Germline CDR1 SEHNR, CDR2 FQNEAQ (reference sequence). V shed 1 base, J shed 4 bases, and the junction held 14 bases outside the gene matches. The CDR3 loop spans 18 amino acids. The CDR3, as DNA: TGTGCCAGCAGCTTAGTGATCCTGGACAGGGGAGCTTTGTACGAGCAGTACTTC. It encodes CASSLVILDRGALYEQYF. The whole variable domain, remainder taken from reference TRBV7-9 and TRBJ2-7, is DTGVSQNPRHKITKRGQNVTFRCDPISEHNRLYWYRQTLGQGPEFLTYFQNEAQLEKSRLLSDRFSAERPKGSFSTLEIQRTEQGDSAMYLCASSLVILDRGALYEQYFGPGTRLTVT.

The genes are TRBV15 and TRBJ2-5; 7 bases map to TRBD1. Per the germline V gene, CDR1 is LNHNV and CDR2 is YYDKDF (reference sequence). The CDR3 runs to 15 residues. J lost 1 base, V lost 4 bases, and 6 bases had no gene match. In DNA form, the CDR3 reads TGTGCCACCAGCATCCAGGGGACAGCCCAAGAGACCCAGTACTTC. It translates to CATSIQGTAQETQYF.

The V gene is TRBV7-6, the J gene TRBJ2-3; 8 nucleotides align to TRBD2. V trimming: 4 bases; J trimming: 2 bases; junction bases outside the gene matches: 8. CDR1 SGHVS and CDR2 FNYEAQ come from the germline V gene. The CDR3 length is 16 residues. CDR3 sequence (DNA): TGTGCCAGCAGCTCTCTTTCGGGGGGGCCCACAGATACGCAGTATTTT. Translation: CASSSLSGGPTDTQYF.

The CDR3 sequence is CATRQGNTGELFF. In DNA form, the CDR3 reads TGCGCCACCCGACAGGGGAACACCGGGGAGCTGTTTTTT. The chain has TRBV5-1 and TRBJ2-2; 7 positions agree with TRBD1. The CDR3 is made up of 13 amino acids. After removal of 9 bases from V and 1 base from J, the junction contained 3 bases not matched to a gene. Germline V gene data show CDR1 as SGHRS and CDR2 as YFSETQ.

The chain carries TRBV28 and TRBJ1-1; D is unresolved. V shed 7 bases and J shed 0 bases, with 9 bases lying between them. Germline CDR1 is MDHEN and CDR2 is SYDVKM. The CDR3 length is 13 residues. The CDR3, as DNA: TGTGCCAGCATCCGGGTTGTGAACACTGAAGCTTTCTTT. Translating it yields CASIRVVNTEAFF.

The gene calls are TRBV3-1 (or the pseudogene TRBV3-2) and TRBJ2-5, with D possibly being TRBD2 (7 bases). CDR3 length: 14 residues. Trimming removed 5 bases from V and 5 bases from J, with 15 bases in between. Germline CDR1 LGHDT, CDR2 YNNKEL (reference sequence). The CDR3 DNA sequence: TGTGCCAGCAGCAGAAGGGGGGGGCTGGAGACCCAGTACTTC. Translation: CASSRRGGLETQYF.

This sequence joins TRBV30 and TRBJ2-5; D may be TRBD1 (5 bases). The CDR3 is 13 amino acids. Trimming took 8 bases from V and 8 from J, leaving 21 bases between them. Germline V CDR1 and CDR2: GTSNPN, SVGIG (reference sequence). The CDR3 sequence is CAAQQERWGTQYF. CDR3 in DNA: TGTGCCGCACAACAGGAGCGCTGGGGAACCCAGTACTTC.

This clone showed up many times. The V and J genes are TRBV6-5 and TRBJ2-2, with unresolved D. Germline V gene lookup returns CDR1 MNHEY and CDR2 SVGAGI. Trimming removed 6 bases at V and 3 bases at J, with 11 bases between. The CDR3 sequence is 14 residues long. In nucleotides, the CDR3 is TGTGCCAGCAGGGTCCGGGTGGACACCGGGGAGCTGTTTTTT. It specifies CASRVRVDTGELFF.

V usage is TRBV3-1 (or the pseudogene TRBV3-2) and J usage is TRBJ2-7, with TRBD1 as a possible D gene (6 bases). The CDR3 has 15 amino acids. V was shortened by 0 bases and J by 2 bases, with 11 bases between the two germline ends. Germline V gene sequence: CDR1 LGHDT, CDR2 YNNKEL (reference sequence). The CDR3 loop reads CASSQDPGTTYEQYF. The CDR3 region has the DNA TGTGCCAGCAGCCAAGATCCTGGGACAACCTACGAGCAGTACTTC.

The rearrangement links TRBV5-1 to TRBJ2-5, with D possibly TRBD2 on 5 matching bases. This CDR3 region has 15 residues. Trimming removed 2 bases at V and 0 bases at J, with 11 bases between. The germline V gene has CDR1 SGHRS and CDR2 YFSETQ. The CDR3 coding sequence is TGCGCCAGCAGCTTTACTAGTAGGGACCAAGAGACCCAGTACTTC. The encoded protein is CASSFTSRDQETQYF.

In its sample, this clone was seen many times. The chain links TRBV7-9 to TRBJ1-6; D perhaps matches TRBD1 (6 bases). CDR3 size: 15 residues. V gave up 5 bases and J gave up 8 bases, with 16 bases separating them. Germline V gene data show CDR1 as SEHNR and CDR2 as FQNEAQ (reference sequence). CDR3 sequence reads: CASSLSAGAYSPLHF. The DNA of the CDR3 is TGTGCCAGCAGCCTTTCCGCGGGGGCTTATTCACCCCTCCACTTT.

The J gene is TRBJ1-3, the V gene TRBV5-4; tentatively, D is TRBD1 (5 bases). Per germline, CDR1 SGHNT and CDR2 YYREEE (reference sequence). The V gene lost 5 bases and the J gene lost 0 bases, with 9 bases spanning the gap. The CDR3 consists of 14 residues. CDR3 nucleotide sequence: TGTGCCAGCAGACGGGGGAGCTCTGGAAACACCATATATTTT. This encodes CASRRGSSGNTIYF.

The chain couples TRBV28 to TRBJ2-1; 9 nucleotides line up with TRBD1. The length of the CDR3 is 15 residues. V was clipped by 1 base and J by 8 bases; unmatched bases: 6. CDR1 and CDR2 from the germline V gene are MDHEN and SYDVKM. DNA of the CDR3: TGTGCCAGCAGTTTATCTACAGGGGGCTGGTATGAGCAGTTCTTC. This sequence encodes CASSLSTGGWYEQFF.

This rearrangement joins TRBV30 to TRBJ2-2; 9 bases match TRBD1. CDR1 and CDR2 from the germline V gene are GTSNPN and SVGIG (reference sequence). The CDR3 sequence is 15 residues long. Unmatched junction bases numbered 5, after V lost 2 bases and J lost 4 bases. CDR3 protein: CAWSQGQGSTGELFF. The DNA for the CDR3 is TGTGCCTGGAGTCAAGGACAGGGGAGCACCGGGGAGCTGTTTTTT.

The CDR3 region has the DNA TGTGCCAGCAGTTACGAGCGGGGATCCTACAATGAGCAGTTCTTC. This encodes CASSYERGSYNEQFF. The chain joins TRBV6-5 to TRBJ2-1, with TRBD2 matching over 7 bases. This CDR3 has 15 amino acids. After removal of 2 bases from V and 1 base from J, the junction contained 2 bases not matched to a gene. Germline lookup yields CDR1 MNHEY and CDR2 SVGAGI.

V gene TRBV19 combines with J gene TRBJ1-2, with TRBD1 matching over 7 bases. After removal of 4 bases from V and 7 bases from J, the junction contained 9 bases not matched to a gene. The CDR3 covers 14 residues. The germline V gene has CDR1 LNHDA and CDR2 SQIVND (reference sequence). For the CDR3, the DNA is TGTGCCAGTAGTAGTTCGACAGGGTCGAGTGGCTACACCTTC. Its protein product is CASSSSTGSSGYTF.

The genes are TRBV7-3 and TRBJ2-3; D remains ambiguous. The CDR3 has 14 amino acids. Trimming stripped 1 base from V and 3 bases from J, with 8 bases between. Germline-derived CDR1 and CDR2 are SGHTA and FQGTGA. The CDR3 protein is CASSLRAPTDTQYF. The DNA for the CDR3 is TGTGCCAGCAGCTTAAGAGCCCCGACAGATACGCAGTATTTT.

The rearrangement links TRBV9 to TRBJ2-5; tentatively, D is TRBD1 (5 bases). The CDR3 length is 15 residues. Germline V gene data show CDR1 as SGDLS and CDR2 as YYNGEE. The V end was cut by 4 bases, the J end by 5 bases, with 18 bases between. The CDR3 nucleotides read TGTGCCAGCAGCCCGCGACCGATTGGGGCTGAGACCCAGTACTTC. Its protein is CASSPRPIGAETQYF.